This T cell receptor beta chain emerged from a study of blood T cell repertoires in COVID-19. Study-level background: Specimens from acute and convalescent COVID-19 originated in the United States, Italy and Spain.

Germline assignment: CDR1 ENHRY and CDR2 SYGVKD. The CDR3 consists of 13 residues. The V and J ends lost 11 bases and 1 base respectively, with 14 bases between them. Libraries were prepared by immunoSEQ multiplex PCR; TCRdb keeps only in-frame clonotypes and omits some of them. The sample lists 250,000 to 350,000 clones, about 85% occurring once. This receptor was taken from a woman aged 50 to 60 who had recovered from COVID-19. This chain connects TRBV10-3 to TRBJ1-1; D might be TRBD1 (6 bases). Sequencing was performed on peripheral blood. The CDR3 DNA is TGTGCCTCAGCAGCACAGGGGAACACTGAAGCTTTCTTT. It specifies CASAAQGNTEAFF.